The sequence of this T cell receptor beta chain was determined in a study of shared clonotypes between healthy human individuals. Germline CDR1 and CDR2: MGHRA and YSYEKL. The CDR3 totals 15 residues. The V gene lost 4 bases and the J gene lost 0 bases, with 12 bases spanning the gap. The assay used deep level. Only in-frame clones appear in the TCRdb table, and some are missing; sequencing was by immunoSEQ multiplex PCR. The sample lists nearly 2 million clones, about 95% seen once, with under 1.5% in the top ten. Positive CCR7 selection of CD45RO-negative cells yielded the naive CD8 cells, and terminally differentiated effector memory CD45RA+ cells were excluded.

The rearrangement uses TRBV4-1 and TRBJ1-2, with D perhaps matching TRBD1 (6 bases). The sample comprised naive CD8+ T cells sorted from blood. This TCR was recovered from a man younger than 30 in good health. The CDR3 sequence is CASSLGQNPNYGYTF. The CDR3 region has the DNA TGCGCCAGCAGCCTCGGACAGAATCCTAACTATGGCTACACCTTC.